This T cell receptor (beta chain) was identified in a study of blood T cell repertoires in COVID-19. The table came from immunoSEQ multiplex PCR; TCRdb's copy has only in-frame clones and leaves some out. The sample shows roughly 190,000 clones, 88% of them seen only once. Trimming cost V 6 bases and J 8 bases, with 13 bases left between them. The CDR3 is made up of 12 amino acids. Germline V gene sequence: CDR1 MNHEY, CDR2 SVGAGI. V gene TRBV6-5 combines with J gene TRBJ1-2, with D possibly matching TRBD1 (5 bases). The source of this sequence is a middle-aged man with active or convalescent COVID-19. The sequencing input was peripheral blood. CDR3 region: CASRGREQGYTF. CDR3 coding DNA: TGTGCCAGCAGGGGCAGGGAACAAGGCTACACCTTC.